One sample yielded the 23 T cell receptor beta chains listed below, sequenced in a study of T cell responses to AZD1222 COVID-19 vaccine. Sequenced by immunoSEQ multiplex PCR; TCRdb stores in-frame clones only, minus some. The sample lists 120,000 or so clones, 80% to 95% occurring once. The sample consisted of peripheral blood, taken on day 0 of AZD1222 vaccination. The receptors stem from an adult in good health.

The rearrangement uses TRBV5-1 and TRBJ1-4; perhaps TRBD1 as D (5 bases). CDR1 is SGHRS and CDR2 is YFSETQ in the germline V gene. V gave up 4 bases and J gave up 8 bases, with 15 bases separating them. CDR3 size: 14 residues. CDR3 bases: TGCGCCAGCAGCGCGACAGCTTCCTACGAAAAACTGTTTTTT. Translated: CASSATASYEKLFF.

The V call is TRBV6-4, the J call TRBJ1-2, with D perhaps matching TRBD1 (6 bases). CDR1 is MRHNA, CDR2 SNTAGT, per germline. The ends were cut back, 0 bases at V and 4 bases at J, with 9 bases in the middle. The CDR3 has 14 residues. The CDR3: CASSDSGGVYGYTF. The CDR3 region has the DNA TGTGCCAGCAGTGACTCGGGGGGCGTCTATGGCTACACCTTC.

V usage is TRBV28 and J usage is TRBJ1-5, with 10 bases identical to TRBD1. The germline V gene has CDR1 MDHEN and CDR2 SYDVKM. Trimming took 6 bases from V and 1 from J; bases not matched to a gene: 6. The CDR3 length is 16 residues. The CDR3 reads CASRPDRGHSNQPQHF. As DNA, the CDR3 is TGTGCCAGCAGGCCTGACAGGGGGCACAGCAATCAGCCCCAGCATTTT.

The V call is TRBV3-1 (or the pseudogene TRBV3-2), the J call TRBJ1-2; D is perhaps TRBD1 (6 bases). Trimming shortened V by 2 bases and J by 2 bases, and 9 bases separated the two germline ends. The CDR3 contains 14 residues. Germline V gives CDR1 LGHDT, CDR2 YNNKEL (reference sequence). This chain's CDR3 is CASSQPGTNYGYTF. CDR3 DNA: TGTGCCAGCAGCCAACCAGGGACAAACTATGGCTACACCTTC.

V gene TRBV5-1 combines with J gene TRBJ1-4; D is unresolved. V was pared by 0 bases and J by 7 bases, with 10 bases between. This CDR3 has 14 amino acids. Germline CDR1 SGHRS, CDR2 YFSETQ. The CDR3 spells CASSLDEGPEKLFF. The DNA for the CDR3 is TGCGCCAGCAGCTTGGATGAAGGTCCTGAAAAACTGTTTTTT.

The J gene is TRBJ2-7, the V gene TRBV6-5, with D uncertain. The CDR3 loop spans 13 amino acids. Trimming left V 10 bases short and J 3 bases short, with 16 bases between. The germline V gene has CDR1 MNHEY and CDR2 SVGAGI. CDR3 sequence: CATLVEGFYEQYF. CDR3 sequence (DNA): TGTGCCACCCTGGTGGAAGGCTTCTACGAGCAGTACTTC.

The chain employs TRBV3-1 (or the pseudogene TRBV3-2) and TRBJ2-2, with a weak D call TRBD2 (6 bases). This CDR3 region has 15 residues. Per germline, CDR1 LGHDT and CDR2 YNNKEL (reference sequence). V shed 5 bases and J shed 2 bases, with 12 bases lying between them. CDR3 protein: CASSKLALNTGELFF. The DNA for the CDR3 is TGTGCCAGCAGCAAACTAGCCCTAAACACCGGGGAGCTGTTTTTT.

The J gene is TRBJ1-1, the V gene TRBV5-1, with 7 bases matching TRBD1. There are 18 residues in the CDR3. The junction had 18 bases not matched to a gene; V was cut back by 4 bases and J by 3 bases. CDR1 is SGHRS and CDR2 is YFSETQ in the germline V gene. The CDR3: CASSPFRPTGKYHTEAFF. CDR3 DNA sequence: TGCGCCAGCAGCCCATTTAGACCGACAGGGAAATATCACACTGAAGCTTTCTTT.

This chain links TRBV7-3 with TRBJ2-1; either TRBD1 or TRBD2 may supply D (5 bases each). The germline V gene encodes CDR1 SGHTA and CDR2 FQGTGA. The ends were cut back, 0 bases at V and 8 bases at J, with 8 bases in the middle. This CDR3 contains 13 residues. In nucleotides, the CDR3 is TGTGCCAGCAGCTTAACGGGGGTATATGAGCAGTTCTTC. Amino acid sequence: CASSLTGVYEQFF.

The chain uses TRBV5-6 and TRBJ2-2; D call uncertain. The CDR3 is 14 residues long. The germline V and J ends were trimmed by 7 bases and 1 base, with 11 bases remaining between them. Germline V lookup: CDR1 SGHDT, CDR2 YYEEEE. CDR3 region: CASARDLNTGELFF. Written as DNA, the CDR3 is TGTGCCAGCGCTAGGGATCTGAACACCGGGGAGCTGTTTTTT.

The chain is built from TRBV19 and TRBJ2-5, with D unclear. The CDR3 covers 11 residues. V was shortened by 6 bases and J by 3 bases, with 5 bases between the two germline ends. Germline CDR1 reads LNHDA; CDR2 reads SQIVND (reference sequence). The CDR3 DNA reads as TGTGCCAGTAGGAAGAAAGAGACCCAGTACTTC. Protein sequence: CASRKKETQYF.

The chain recombines TRBV5-6 with TRBJ1-1; D is possibly TRBD1 (6 bases). V lost 6 bases and J lost 3, with 21 bases in between. This CDR3 region has 16 residues. The germline V gene encodes CDR1 SGHDT and CDR2 YYEEEE. The CDR3 here is CASTPGYREGDTEAFF. In DNA form, the CDR3 reads TGTGCCAGCACTCCGGGTTACAGGGAGGGGGACACTGAAGCTTTCTTT.

This rearrangement joins TRBV18 to TRBJ1-1; D uncertain. Germline values: CDR1 KGHSH, CDR2 LQKENI. CDR3 length: 13 amino acids. Trimming cost V 6 bases and J 0 bases, with 8 bases left between them. CDR3 residues: CASSPVLNTEAFF. The CDR3 coding sequence is TGTGCCAGCTCTCCAGTTTTGAACACTGAAGCTTTCTTT.

The V gene is TRBV6-5, the J gene TRBJ1-1; D is possibly TRBD1 (5 bases). Germline V lookup: CDR1 MNHEY, CDR2 SVGAGI. Trimming left V 5 bases short and J 3 bases short, with 10 bases between. The CDR3 has 13 residues. The CDR3 is CASSPGTYTEAFF. CDR3 DNA: TGTGCCAGCAGTCCAGGGACTTACACTGAAGCTTTCTTT.

This clone has only one observation. The V gene is TRBV5-4, the J gene TRBJ2-3; 9 bases agree with TRBD2. CDR1 and CDR2 from the germline V gene are SGHNT and YYREEE (reference sequence). This CDR3 has 16 amino acids. Trimming at V came to 1 base and at J to 3 bases, leaving 6 bases not matched to a gene. CDR3 protein: CASSLPREGSTDTQYF. Written as DNA, the CDR3 is TGTGCCAGCAGCTTGCCGCGGGAGGGGTCGACAGATACGCAGTATTTT.

V is TRBV29-1 and J is TRBJ1-3, with D possibly TRBD1 on 5 matching bases. The CDR3 has 13 residues. Per the germline V gene, CDR1 is SQVTM and CDR2 is ANQGSEA. V lost 4 bases to trimming and J lost 4 bases, with 11 bases between them. CDR3 sequence (DNA): TGCAGCGTTGCGGGACGGATGGGAAACACCATATATTTT. Translating gives CSVAGRMGNTIYF.

The chain recombines TRBV5-1 with TRBJ1-3, with no clear D. Germline V gene sequence: CDR1 SGHRS, CDR2 YFSETQ. Trimming left V 4 bases short and J 0 bases short, with 8 bases between. This CDR3 region has 14 residues. The CDR3 reads CASSVTSSGNTIYF. CDR3 bases: TGCGCCAGCAGCGTGACGAGCTCTGGAAACACCATATATTTT.

This clone was seen only a few times. This chain connects TRBV6-5 to TRBJ1-4, with a possible D match to TRBD1 (5 bases). The V gene lost 4 bases and the J gene lost 4 bases, with 16 bases spanning the gap. The CDR3 extends over 16 amino acids. Germline values: CDR1 MNHEY, CDR2 SVGAGI. This chain's CDR3 is CASSSAGGGDNEKLFF. The CDR3 DNA is TGTGCCAGCAGTTCGGCGGGGGGAGGGGATAATGAAAAACTGTTTTTT.

This chain joins TRBV27 and TRBJ2-7; D may be TRBD2 (5 bases). V was pared by 5 bases and J by 3 bases, with 14 bases between. CDR3 length: 14 amino acids. CDR1 MNHEY and CDR2 SMNVEV come from the germline V gene (reference sequence). The CDR3 loop reads CASSNIGESYEQYF. The CDR3 nucleotides read TGTGCCAGCAGTAATATCGGGGAGAGCTACGAGCAGTACTTC.

In DNA, the CDR3 is TGTGCCAGCAGCTCCGACAGGGGTTGGGACTATGGCTACACCTTC. This encodes CASSSDRGWDYGYTF. This chain uses TRBV5-4 with TRBJ1-2, with 8 bases aligning to TRBD1. CDR3 length: 15 residues. Losses at the gene ends were 3 bases for V and 3 bases for J; bases not matched to a gene: 7. Germline V lookup: CDR1 SGHNT, CDR2 YYREEE (reference sequence).

The V gene is TRBV5-6, the J gene TRBJ2-7, with 8 bases identical to TRBD1. The CDR3 runs to 14 residues. Per the germline V gene, CDR1 is SGHDT and CDR2 is YYEEEE. V lost 3 bases to trimming and J lost 4 bases; unmatched junction nucleotides: 6. CDR3 residues: CASSSRQGLYEQYF. Written as DNA, the CDR3 is TGTGCCAGCAGCTCCCGACAGGGGCTATACGAGCAGTACTTC.

J is TRBJ2-7 and V is TRBV2; perhaps TRBD1 as D (6 bases). Germline CDR1 reads SNHLY; CDR2 reads FYNNEI. The V and J ends lost 6 bases and 6 bases respectively, with 9 bases between them. CDR3 length equals 11 residues. Here the CDR3 DNA reads TGTGCCAGCAGGGGCAGGGGCGAGCAGTACTTC. This encodes CASRGRGEQYF.

The chain couples TRBV30 to TRBJ1-6; 7 bases are a match to TRBD1. Trimming cost V 4 bases and J 8 bases; bases outside gene matches: 8. The CDR3 extends over 14 amino acids. CDR1 is GTSNPN, CDR2 SVGIG, per germline (reference sequence). The CDR3 DNA follows: TGTGCCTGGATAGGGGGCCTTCGCGATTCACCCCTCCACTTT. Amino acids: CAWIGGLRDSPLHF.